This T cell receptor (beta chain) derives from a study of cytomegalovirus exposure and HLA in healthy donors. Among the donors, all were healthy bone marrow donors. V shed 0 bases and J shed 4 bases, with 13 bases lying between them. Germline V gene lookup returns CDR1 SGHAT and CDR2 FQNNGV. This CDR3 region has 15 residues. Only a few counts were recorded for this clone. Its antigen is not known. The PCR made use of 60 Vbeta and 13 Jbeta primers. Sequenced by immunoSEQ multiplex PCR; TCRdb stores in-frame clones only, minus some. The sample shows fewer than 150,000 clones, 60% to 80% of them seen only once. Overall study findings and caveats: An analysis that came later showed most CMV-associated TCR beta chains appearing HLA-restricted. Most TCR sequences were rare, but some public TCRs occurred in many donors. Indistinguishability led to the exclusion of some V segments, TRBV6-2 and TRBV6-3 included.

This sequence originates from a male donor in good health and CMV-seronegative. Sequenced: PBMCs. The chain employs TRBV11-2 and TRBJ2-7; unclear D gene. CDR3 nucleotides: TGTGCCAGCAGCTTAGATCTCGGTTCCGTGTACGAGCAGTACTTC. Protein sequence: CASSLDLGSVYEQYF.